This T cell receptor (beta chain) was obtained from a study of beta chain features in type 1 diabetes. General observations from the study: Junctions at VDJ sites from type 1 diabetes patients had fewer insertions and more deletions. Compared to healthy donors, patients appeared to have naive, central memory and Treg TCRB repertoires that were more alike. Shorter TCRB CDR3s, moderately but significantly so, marked every one of the four CD4+ subsets in Type 1 diabetes patients. Whether HLA type affects TCRB rearrangement stayed undetermined in the present work.

Germline CDR1 reads SNHLY; CDR2 reads FYNNEI. There are 11 residues in the CDR3. Between the trimmed V and J ends, which lost 4 bases and 9 bases, there was a span of 7 bases. Since all of the isolated RNA was reverse transcribed, expressed TCRB transcripts were what got sequenced. Repertoires were generated with immunoSEQ multiplex PCR, while TCRdb's copy carries only in-frame clones and drops some. The table has around 300,000 clones, 15% seen once. This clone occurred a few times. Its antigen is not identified. Blood was drawn once from each donor into heparinised tubes. The draws averaged roughly 120 mL.

The chain carries TRBV2 and TRBJ2-1; the D is unclear. The receptor was isolated from a man aged 18 to 29 with type 1 diabetes. Sequenced sample: naive CD4+ T cells from blood. CDR3 DNA sequence: TGTGCCAGCAGTGTCCTCCTTGAGCAGTTCTTC. This translates into CASSVLLEQFF.